The present TCR beta chain was sequenced within a study of T cell clonality in common variable immunodeficiency. Most patients and controls had Caucasian heritage. CVID subjects had received replacement immunoglobulin for at least one year. Points from the study as a whole: Shared TCRbeta clones were fewer between CVID subjects than controls. Fewer deletions and N-nucleotide insertions were reportedly seen in common variable immunodeficiency TCR beta sequences.

Germline V CDR1 and CDR2: SGHRS, YFSETQ. The length of the CDR3 is 16 residues. V lost 4 bases and J lost 4; bases outside the gene matches: 10. Measured with immunoSEQ multiplex PCR; TCRdb has only the in-frame clones, and not every one. The sample gives some 11,000 clones, none seen only once, and the top ten clones hold roughly 6.9%. Only a few counts were recorded for this clone. Its antigen is undetermined. The read halts 3 residues ahead of the CDR3 end, with the missing end drawn from the germline J gene. This clonotype was obtained from a human donor with common variable immunodeficiency. What was sequenced was peripheral blood mononuclear cells. The chain is built from TRBV5-1 and TRBJ2-1; 8 bases fit TRBD1. CDR3 protein: CASSLSGGEGYNEQFF. CDR3 DNA (partial): TGCGCCAGCAGCCTTTCAGGGGGCGAGGGGTACAATGAG.